This T cell receptor beta chain originates from a study of cytomegalovirus exposure and HLA in healthy donors. Here immunoSEQ multiplex PCR was the method, and the copy in TCRdb shows in-frame clones only, minus some. This table holds roughly 100,000 clones, approximately 90% found once. The V segment lost 4 bases and the J segment 5 bases; nucleotides outside the gene matches: 5. This CDR3 spans 13 amino acids. Germline assignment: CDR1 SGHRS and CDR2 YFSETQ. J is TRBJ2-7 and V is TRBV5-1; TRBD1 matches at 8 bases. The TCR sequence derives from a woman in her late teens or twenties in good health and CMV-seropositive. The specimen was PBMCs. In DNA form, the CDR3 reads TGCGCCAGCAGCCGATTGACAGGGGACGAGCAGTACTTC. Protein: CASSRLTGDEQYF.